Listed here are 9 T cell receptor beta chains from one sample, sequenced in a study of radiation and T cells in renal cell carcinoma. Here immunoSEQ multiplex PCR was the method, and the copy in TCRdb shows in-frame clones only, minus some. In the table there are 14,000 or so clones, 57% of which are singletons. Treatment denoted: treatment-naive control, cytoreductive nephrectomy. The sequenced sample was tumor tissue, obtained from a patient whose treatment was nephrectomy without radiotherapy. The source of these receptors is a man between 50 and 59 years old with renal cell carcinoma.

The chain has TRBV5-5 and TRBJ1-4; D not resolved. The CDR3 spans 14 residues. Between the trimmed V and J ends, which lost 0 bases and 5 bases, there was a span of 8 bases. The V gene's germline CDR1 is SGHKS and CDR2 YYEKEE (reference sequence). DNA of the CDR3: TGTGCCAGCAGCTTGGGGGTCAGGAATGAAAAACTGTTTTTT. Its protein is CASSLGVRNEKLFF. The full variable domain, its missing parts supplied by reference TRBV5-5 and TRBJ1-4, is DAGVTQSPTHLIKTRGQQVTLRCSPISGHKSVSWYQQVLGQGPQFIFQYYEKEERGRGNFPDRFSARQFPNYSSELNVNALLLGDSALYLCASSLGVRNEKLFFGSGTQLSVL.

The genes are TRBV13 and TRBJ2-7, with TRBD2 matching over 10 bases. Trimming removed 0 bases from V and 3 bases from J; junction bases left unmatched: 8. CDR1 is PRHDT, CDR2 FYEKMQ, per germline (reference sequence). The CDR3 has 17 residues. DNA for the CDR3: TGTGCCAGCAGCTTAGGATTAGCGGGGGGTTCGGTCTACGAGCAGTACTTC. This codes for CASSLGLAGGSVYEQYF.

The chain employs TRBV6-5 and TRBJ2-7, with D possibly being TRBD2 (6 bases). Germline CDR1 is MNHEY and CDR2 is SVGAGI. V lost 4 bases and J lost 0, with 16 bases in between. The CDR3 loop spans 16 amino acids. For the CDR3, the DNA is TGTGCCAGCAGTTCGCCGGGACTCCTTACCTCCTACGAGCAGTACTTC. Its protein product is CASSSPGLLTSYEQYF.

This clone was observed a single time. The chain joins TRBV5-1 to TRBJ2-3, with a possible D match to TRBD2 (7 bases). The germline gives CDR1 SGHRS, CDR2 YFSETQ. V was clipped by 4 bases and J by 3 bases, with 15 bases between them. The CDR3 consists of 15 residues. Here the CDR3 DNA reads TGCGCCAGCAGCGCTTGGGGGGGCGGGACAGATACGCAGTATTTT. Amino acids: CASSAWGGGTDTQYF.

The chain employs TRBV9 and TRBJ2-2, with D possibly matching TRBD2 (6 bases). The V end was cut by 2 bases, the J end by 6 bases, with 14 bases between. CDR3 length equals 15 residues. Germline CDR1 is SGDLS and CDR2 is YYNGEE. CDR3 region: CASSVVGGSPGELFF. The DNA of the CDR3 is TGTGCCAGCAGCGTTGTGGGGGGTAGTCCCGGGGAGCTGTTTTTT.

Here the CDR3 reads CSVESGLNTEAFF. Here the CDR3 DNA reads TGCAGCGTTGAATCGGGCCTGAACACTGAAGCTTTCTTT. The V gene is TRBV29-1, the J gene TRBJ1-1, with unresolved D. The CDR3 is made up of 13 amino acids. Trimming left V 2 bases short and J 0 bases short, with 7 bases between. Germline V gene data show CDR1 as SQVTM and CDR2 as ANQGSEA.

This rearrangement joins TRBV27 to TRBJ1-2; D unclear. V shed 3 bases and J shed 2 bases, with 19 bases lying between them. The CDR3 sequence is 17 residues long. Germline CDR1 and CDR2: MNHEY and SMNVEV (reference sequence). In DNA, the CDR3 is TGTGCCAGCAGTTTCTTGGGTGTCCGGGGAAGCAACTATGGCTACACCTTC. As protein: CASSFLGVRGSNYGYTF.

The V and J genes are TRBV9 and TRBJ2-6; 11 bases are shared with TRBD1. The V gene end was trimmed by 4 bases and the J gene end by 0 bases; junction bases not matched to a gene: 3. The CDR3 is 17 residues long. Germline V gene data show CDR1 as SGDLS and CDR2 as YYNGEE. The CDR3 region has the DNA TGTGCCAGCAGCCCTGGACAGGGGGCCTCTGGGGCCAACGTCCTGACTTTC. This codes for CASSPGQGASGANVLTF.

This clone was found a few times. CDR3 sequence: CATSRALGSSGNTIYF. CDR3 nucleotides: TGTGCCACCAGCAGAGCCCTGGGCAGCTCTGGAAACACCATATATTTT. V usage is TRBV15 and J usage is TRBJ1-3; no definite D call. Germline lookup yields CDR1 LNHNV and CDR2 YYDKDF (reference sequence). The CDR3 is made up of 16 amino acids. Trimming took off 1 base at V and 0 bases at J, with 10 bases between the two ends.